This T cell receptor (beta chain) was sequenced during a study of tumor-infiltrating lymphocytes in primary liver carcinoma. From approximately 500 ng total RNA, TCR beta cDNA was generated with a primer in the constant region. A slightly modified ARM-PCR protocol with three nested multiplex PCR rounds produced these TCR beta libraries. Use of TRBV1-TRBV30 forward primers with a C-beta reverse primer characterized the first two PCR rounds, which lasted 10 cycles each. MiXCR was run by TCRdb on the multiplex PCR reads, yielding one entry per CDR3 protein. The sample includes over 40,000 distinct CDR3 sequences, about 80% seen only once; the top ten take roughly 25%. From unsorted bulk tissue weighing roughly 17-32 mg, DNA and RNA were co-extracted. Patients were treatment-naive with chronic HBV infection. Germline loops: CDR1 ENHRY, CDR2 SYGVKD. Trimming stripped 2 bases from V and 2 bases from J, with 18 bases between. There are 17 residues in the CDR3.

The origin of this receptor is a man aged 40-50 years with primary liver carcinoma and hepatitis B virus infection. The chain has TRBV10-3 and TRBJ1-1, with D tentatively TRBD1 (5 bases). Specimen: liver tumor tissue from sampling region 5. The subset here: tumor region T5, tumor centre. CDR3 sequence reads: CAISEPPGRVINTEAFF. The CDR3 DNA sequence: TGTGCCATCAGTGAGCCTCCGGGACGGGTAATTAACACTGAAGCTTTCTTT.